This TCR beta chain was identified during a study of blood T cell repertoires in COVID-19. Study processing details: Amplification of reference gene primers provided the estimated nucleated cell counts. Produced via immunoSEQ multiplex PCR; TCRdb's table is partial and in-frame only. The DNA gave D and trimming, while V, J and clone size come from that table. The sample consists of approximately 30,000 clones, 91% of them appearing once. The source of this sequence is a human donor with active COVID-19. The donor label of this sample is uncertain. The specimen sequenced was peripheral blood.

Here the CDR3 reads CASSQVPQNYGYTF. In DNA form, the CDR3 reads TGCGCCAGCAGCCAAGTTCCGCAGAACTATGGCTACACCTTC. The chain links TRBV4-3 to TRBJ1-2, with D uncertain. V was clipped by 1 base and J by 2 bases, with 8 bases between them. The CDR3 is made up of 14 amino acids. From germline, CDR1 is LGHNA and CDR2 YSLEER.